Only a few counts were recorded for the clone carrying this TCR beta chain. The treatment here: randomized to nivolumab then ipilimumab (arm A) or the reverse (arm B). Measured with immunoSEQ multiplex PCR; TCRdb has only the in-frame clones, and not every one. Among 10,000 to 11,000 clones listed, about 50% were seen once. The data derive from a study of sequential checkpoint blockade in melanoma. This CDR3 is built from 18 residues. The ends lost 0 bases at V and 5 bases at J; junction bases unmatched: 12. CDR1 is SGDLS, CDR2 YYNGEE, per germline. The clonotype originates from a human donor with melanoma. The V and J genes are TRBV9 and TRBJ2-1; 9 nucleotides agree with TRBD2. Sequences were derived from CD8+ T cells sorted from blood (inferred from file names), sampled from a patient given nivolumab and ipilimumab in sequence. The CDR3 coding sequence is TGTGCCAGCAGCGTAGGGGCTTTAGCGGGGGTGACCGACAATGAGCAGTTCTTC. This gives the protein CASSVGALAGVTDNEQFF. Filled out from reference TRBV9 and TRBJ2-1, the complete variable domain reads DSGVTQTPKHLITATGQRVTLRCSPRSGDLSVYWYQQSLDQGLQFLIQYYNGEERAKGNILERFSAQQFPDLHSELNLSSLELGDSALYFCASSVGALAGVTDNEQFFGPGTRLTVL.